The 32 T cell receptor beta chains below all came from one sample that was sequenced in a study of Graves' ophthalmopathy and Graves' hyperthyroidism. Amplification targeted the TCR beta CDR3 regions, with RNA transcripts as the source material. In the first round, RT-PCR was carried out with HTBI primers, and a multiplex PCR formed the second round. TCRdb recomputed calls from the multiplex PCR reads with MiXCR, one row per CDR3 protein. This sample has 300,000 to 450,000 distinct CDR3 sequences, with roughly a sixth found just once. Sequenced input: peripheral blood. The source of these receptors is an adult woman with stable Graves' hyperthyroidism.

This clonotype was seen repeatedly, ten times or more. The chain is built from TRBV19 and TRBJ1-2, with no clear D. The CDR3 covers 12 residues. V shed 6 bases and J shed 8 bases, with 13 bases lying between them. Germline V gene sequence: CDR1 LNHDA, CDR2 SQIVND (reference sequence). In nucleotides, the CDR3 is TGTGCCAGTAGCCCGAATGAAGCCGGCTACACCTTC. It codes for CASSPNEAGYTF.

This clonotype was detected ten times or more. The rearrangement uses TRBV6-1 and TRBJ2-5; TRBD1 agrees at 9 bases. V lost 2 bases to trimming and J lost 4 bases; unmatched junction nucleotides: 14. Germline assignment: CDR1 MNHNS and CDR2 SASEGT. The CDR3 consists of 18 residues. The CDR3 loop is CASSESGNGTGQVETQYF. CDR3 DNA sequence: TGTGCCAGCAGTGAATCGGGCAACGGGACAGGGCAAGTAGAGACCCAGTACTTC.

This clonotype occurred many times. V gene TRBV11-2 combines with J gene TRBJ2-7; no clear D gene. Germline CDR1 and CDR2: SGHAT and FQNNGV. The V and J ends lost 0 bases and 3 bases respectively, with 9 bases between them. CDR3 length: 14 residues. The CDR3 DNA reads TGTGCCAGCAGCTTAGAGCAGATATTCTACGAGCAGTACTTC. Encoded protein: CASSLEQIFYEQYF.

This clonotype was picked up many times. The CDR3 coding sequence is TGTGCCATCAGGGGGGGCGACCAAACCCGCTACGAGCAGTACTTC. It is translated as CAIRGGDQTRYEQYF. The V and J genes are TRBV10-3 and TRBJ2-7, with D perhaps given as TRBD1 or TRBD2 (6 bases each). Trimming took 6 bases from V and 3 from J, leaving 18 bases between them. This CDR3 has 15 residues. Per germline, CDR1 ENHRY and CDR2 SYGVKD.

A remark on this clonotype: It may be a read error: a sequence one base away is much more abundant. The V call is TRBV7-2, the J call TRBJ2-5, with D perhaps matching TRBD1 (5 bases). Germline V lookup: CDR1 SGHTA, CDR2 FQGNSA. This CDR3 has 14 amino acids. The CDR3 DNA reads as TGTGTCAGCAGCCTTCAGGGTAGGACGGAGACCCAGTACTTC. It encodes CVSSLQGRTETQYF. Variable domain in full (rest from reference TRBV7-2 and TRBJ2-5): GAGVSQSPSNKVTEKGKDVELRCDPISGHTALYWYRQSLGQGLEFLIYFQGNSAPDKSGLPSDRFSAERTGGSVSTLTIQRTQQEDSAVYLCVSSLQGRTETQYFGPGTRLLVL.

This clonotype showed up just a few times. The V gene is TRBV4-1, the J gene TRBJ2-7, with 9 bases aligning to TRBD2. With 0 bases clipped from V and 1 base from J, the junction kept 4 bases outside the gene matches. The CDR3 consists of 16 residues. From germline, CDR1 is MGHRA and CDR2 YSYEKL. The CDR3 coding sequence is TGCGCCAGCAGCCAAGAGAGGCTAGCGGGATCCTACGAGCAGTACTTC. Its translation: CASSQERLAGSYEQYF.

This clonotype appeared many times. This rearrangement joins TRBV6-1 to TRBJ2-5, with D possibly matching TRBD1 (6 bases). V was shortened by 1 base and J by 2 bases, with 17 bases between the two germline ends. CDR1 and CDR2 from the germline V gene are MNHNS and SASEGT. This CDR3 spans 17 amino acids. The CDR3 protein is CASSEEAWTVSQETQYF. CDR3 nucleotide sequence: TGTGCCAGCAGTGAAGAAGCCTGGACAGTCTCGCAAGAGACCCAGTACTTC.

This chain uses TRBV3-1 with TRBJ2-5; 9 bases fit TRBD1. Trimming removed 0 bases from V and 2 bases from J; junction bases left unmatched: 4. This CDR3 is built from 16 residues. In germline, CDR1 is LGHDT, CDR2 YNNKEL (reference sequence). In DNA, the CDR3 is TGTGCCAGCAGCCAAGAACGGGGGACAGGGCAAGAGACCCAGTACTTC. Translation: CASSQERGTGQETQYF.

In its sample, this clonotype was seen many times. This chain joins TRBV12-3 or TRBV12-4 and TRBJ2-7; D remains ambiguous. The length of the CDR3 is 13 residues. Deletions cut 10 bases from V and 0 bases from J, with 13 bases between. CDR3 residues: CATGNGGSYEQYF. CDR3 nucleotide sequence: TGTGCCACTGGGAATGGCGGCTCCTACGAGCAGTACTTC.

Ten or more counts support this clonotype. This chain links TRBV30 with TRBJ2-7; D is ambiguous. The V gene's germline CDR1 is GTSNPN and CDR2 SVGIG (reference sequence). V lost 0 bases to trimming and J lost 3 bases, with 6 bases between them. CDR3 length: 12 residues. CDR3 DNA sequence: TGTGCCTGGAGTGTACTGGGCTACGAGCAGTACTTC. It yields the protein CAWSVLGYEQYF.

At least ten counts were recorded for this clonotype. The chain employs TRBV5-6 and TRBJ1-3, with D perhaps matching TRBD1 (6 bases). Germline V lookup: CDR1 SGHDT, CDR2 YYEEEE. V was pared by 3 bases and J by 4 bases, with 8 bases between. The CDR3 is 13 amino acids. This chain's CDR3 is CASSWTAGNTIYF. The CDR3 coding sequence is TGTGCCAGCAGCTGGACAGCCGGAAACACCATATATTTT.

Concerning this clonotype itself: This may be a read error, as it is one base from a much larger clone. In this CDR3 the conserved last residue, phenylalanine or tryptophan, is missing, so a read error is likely. This chain uses TRBV20-1 with TRBJ2-5, with D possibly being TRBD1 (5 bases). Germline V gene data show CDR1 as DFQATT and CDR2 as SNEGSKA (reference sequence). The CDR3 consists of 13 residues. V was trimmed by 6 bases and J by 1 base, leaving 12 bases between them. The CDR3 sequence is CSARWGGQETQYL. In DNA, the CDR3 is TGCAGTGCCCGGTGGGGCGGCCAAGAGACCCAGTACCTC.

The chain combines TRBV30 with TRBJ1-3; D perhaps matches TRBD1 (5 bases). Germline loops: CDR1 GTSNPN, CDR2 SVGIG (reference sequence). This CDR3 region has 17 residues. Trimming took off 2 bases at V and 3 bases at J, with 20 bases between the two ends. The CDR3 DNA reads as TGTGCCTGGAGTCCATACCGGGACTCCTGGAGTGGAAACACCATATATTTT. Translation gives CAWSPYRDSWSGNTIYF.

The CDR3 protein is CAWRADRGTEAFF. The CDR3 DNA reads as TGTGCCTGGAGGGCGGACAGGGGGACTGAAGCTTTCTTT. The rearrangement links TRBV30 to TRBJ1-1; the match to TRBD1 covers 10 bases. The CDR3 runs 13 residues. The V gene end was trimmed by 3 bases and the J gene end by 5 bases; junction bases not matched to a gene: 3. From germline, CDR1 is GTSNPN and CDR2 SVGIG (reference sequence).

This clonotype appeared many times. The chain has TRBV28 and TRBJ1-5, with D perhaps matching TRBD1 (5 bases). Trimming pared 5 bases from V and 2 bases from J, leaving 13 bases between. From germline, CDR1 is MDHEN and CDR2 SYDVKM. The CDR3 is 15 residues long. CDR3 in DNA: TGTGCCAGCAGTGCCTGGGGACGTGGCAATCAGCCCCAGCATTTT. Protein product: CASSAWGRGNQPQHF.

V gene TRBV12-5 combines with J gene TRBJ1-5, with D possibly matching TRBD1 (6 bases). Germline V gene sequence: CDR1 LGHNT, CDR2 FRNRAP. Trimming shortened V by 2 bases and J by 5 bases, and 13 bases separated the two germline ends. This CDR3 has 15 residues. The CDR3 sequence: CASGLSGGWDQPQHF. In nucleotides, the CDR3 is TGTGCTAGTGGTTTGAGCGGGGGCTGGGATCAGCCCCAGCATTTT.

The chain is built from TRBV7-2 and TRBJ1-2; D is perhaps TRBD1 (5 bases). The V gene lost 2 bases and the J gene lost 8 bases, with 15 bases spanning the gap. Germline CDR1 is SGHTA and CDR2 is FQGNSA. The CDR3 loop spans 14 amino acids. CDR3 nucleotide sequence: TGTGCCAGCAGCTTATTTGGGGCTAAGTACGGCTACACCTTC. This sequence encodes CASSLFGAKYGYTF.

This clonotype occurred many times. This chain connects TRBV12-3 or TRBV12-4 to TRBJ1-5, with 11 bases that match TRBD1. The CDR3 covers 12 residues. V was pared by 5 bases and J by 12 bases, with 3 bases of the junction left unmatched. The CDR3 here is CASSPGTGGQHF. For the CDR3, the DNA is TGTGCCAGCAGTCCCGGGACAGGGGGCCAGCATTTT.

This clonotype was counted ten times or more. The V and J genes are TRBV9 and TRBJ2-5, with no clear D. V lost 1 base and J lost 5, with 15 bases in between. The CDR3 consists of 15 residues. Germline loops: CDR1 SGDLS, CDR2 YYNGEE. The CDR3 reads CASSVTHSGGETQYF. CDR3 DNA: TGTGCCAGCAGCGTAACCCATAGTGGTGGGGAGACCCAGTACTTC.

This clonotype was detected a few times. This may arise from a read error, as a much more abundant clone is one base away. V is TRBV30 and J is TRBJ2-5; D is ambiguous. This CDR3 has 13 residues. Germline-derived CDR1 and CDR2 are GTSNPN and SVGIG (reference sequence). CDR3: CAWSRLYQETKYF. The CDR3 nucleotides read TGTGCCTGGAGTCGCCTTTACCAAGAGACCAAGTACTTC.

This clonotype was found a few times. A much larger clone sits a single nucleotide away, making a read error possible. The genes are TRBV7-8 and TRBJ2-5; D is unclear. Germline V lookup: CDR1 SGHVS, CDR2 FQNEAQ. The CDR3 has 13 residues. CDR3 bases: TGTGCCAGCAGCTTAGGAGTATTAGAGACCAAGTACTTC. This sequence encodes CASSLGVLETKYF.

This clonotype was picked up many times. V usage is TRBV6-2 or TRBV6-3 and J usage is TRBJ2-7, with TRBD2 as a possible D gene (9 bases). Trimming removed 2 bases at V and 4 bases at J, with 27 bases between. CDR1 is MNHEY and CDR2 is SVGEGT in the germline V gene. The CDR3 covers 19 residues. The CDR3 DNA sequence: TGTGCCAGCAGTTACCCGACAGGGGTTACCGGGCTAGCGGGATACGAGCAGTACTTC. Translated, it gives CASSYPTGVTGLAGYEQYF.

This clonotype was found many times. The gene calls are TRBV2 and TRBJ2-5; D remains unclear. Trimming removed 8 bases at V and 0 bases at J, with 13 bases between. The CDR3 totals 14 residues. CDR1 SNHLY and CDR2 FYNNEI come from the germline V gene. The CDR3 reads CASGYTANQETQYF. Written as DNA, the CDR3 is TGTGCCAGCGGGTACACCGCCAACCAAGAGACCCAGTACTTC.

This clonotype was found many times. CDR3 sequence: CASSQGSGRETQYF. In DNA, the CDR3 is TGTGCCAGCAGCCAAGGTTCGGGGAGGGAGACCCAGTACTTC. The V gene is TRBV3-1, the J gene TRBJ2-5; possibly TRBD2 for D (6 bases). The CDR3 sequence is 14 residues long. Trimming shortened V by 1 base and J by 5 bases, and 11 bases separated the two germline ends. Germline values: CDR1 LGHDT, CDR2 YNNKEL (reference sequence).

At least ten counts were recorded for this clonotype. The chain has TRBV6-1 and TRBJ1-2; D may be TRBD1 (6 bases). In germline, CDR1 is MNHNS, CDR2 SASEGT. The CDR3 sequence is 14 residues long. The germline V and J ends were trimmed by 3 bases and 6 bases, with 14 bases remaining between them. CDR3 DNA: TGTGCCAGCAGTGATGGTACGGGGGCGAATGGCTACACCTTC. The encoded protein is CASSDGTGANGYTF.

This clonotype occurred many times. The V gene is TRBV12-3 or TRBV12-4, the J gene TRBJ2-6, with D unresolved. V was pared by 5 bases and J by 0 bases, with 8 bases between. The CDR3 totals 15 residues. The CDR3 DNA reads TGTGCCAGCAGTAAGACCGGCTCTGGGGCCAACGTCCTGACTTTC. This gives the protein CASSKTGSGANVLTF.

This clonotype came up many times. The V call is TRBV6-2 or TRBV6-3, the J call TRBJ1-2; TRBD1 matches at 8 bases. Trimming at V came to 4 bases and at J to 3 bases, leaving 7 bases not matched to a gene. Germline CDR1 MNHEY, CDR2 SVGEGT. The CDR3 length is 15 residues. The CDR3 sequence: CASSFRDRPYYGYTF. DNA of the CDR3: TGTGCCAGCAGTTTCCGGGACAGGCCTTACTATGGCTACACCTTC.

This clonotype was found many times. This chain connects TRBV13 to TRBJ1-1; a weak D match, TRBD1 (6 bases). This CDR3 is built from 15 residues. Germline CDR1 PRHDT, CDR2 FYEKMQ (reference sequence). The V end lost 5 bases, the J end lost 0 bases, and 13 bases lay between the germline ends. CDR3 residues: CASSTTGLMNTEAFF. The CDR3 nucleotides read TGTGCCAGCAGCACAACAGGGCTTATGAACACTGAAGCTTTCTTT.

This clonotype was recorded many times. This chain joins TRBV24-1 and TRBJ1-2; D unclear. V was cut by 3 bases and J by 7 bases, with 11 bases left in between. The CDR3 covers 13 residues. Germline CDR1 KGHDR, CDR2 SFDVKD. The CDR3 loop is CATSDRAMGGYTF. For the CDR3, the DNA is TGTGCCACCAGTGATCGAGCTATGGGTGGCTACACCTTC.

J is TRBJ2-7 and V is TRBV11-2; D possibly matches TRBD1 or TRBD2 (5 bases each). The CDR3 covers 15 residues. With 4 bases removed from V and 0 bases from J, the gap between germline ends came to 13 bases. Germline V gives CDR1 SGHAT, CDR2 FQNNGV. CDR3 sequence: CASSSSEGSSYEQYF. DNA for the CDR3: TGTGCCAGCAGCTCTTCCGAGGGGTCCTCCTACGAGCAGTACTTC.

The CDR3 region has the DNA TGTGCCAGCAGCCCTGGTTTTACAGTCCAAGAGACCCAGTACTTC. Translated: CASSPGFTVQETQYF. The V and J genes are TRBV3-1 and TRBJ2-5; D is undetermined. Germline-derived CDR1 and CDR2 are LGHDT and YNNKEL (reference sequence). This CDR3 contains 15 residues. Deletions cut 4 bases from V and 1 base from J, with 13 bases between.

This sequence joins TRBV28 and TRBJ2-7; D might be TRBD1 (5 bases). The CDR3 has 12 amino acids. V lost 3 bases to trimming and J lost 4 bases, with 7 bases between them. CDR1 is MDHEN and CDR2 is SYDVKM in the germline V gene. This CDR3 reads CASSLNRYEQYF. Written as DNA, the CDR3 is TGTGCCAGCAGTTTGAACAGGTACGAGCAGTACTTC.